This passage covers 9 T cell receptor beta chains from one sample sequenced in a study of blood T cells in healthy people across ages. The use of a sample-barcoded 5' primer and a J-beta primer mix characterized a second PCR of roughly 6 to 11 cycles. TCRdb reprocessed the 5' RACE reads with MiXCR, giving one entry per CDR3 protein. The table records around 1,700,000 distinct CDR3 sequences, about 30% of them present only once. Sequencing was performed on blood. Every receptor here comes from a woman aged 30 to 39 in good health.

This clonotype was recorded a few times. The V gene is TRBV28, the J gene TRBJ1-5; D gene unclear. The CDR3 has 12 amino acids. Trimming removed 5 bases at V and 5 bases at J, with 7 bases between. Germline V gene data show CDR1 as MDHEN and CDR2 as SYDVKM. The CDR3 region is CASSARDQPQHF. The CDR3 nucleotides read TGTGCCAGCAGTGCCCGGGATCAGCCCCAGCATTTT.

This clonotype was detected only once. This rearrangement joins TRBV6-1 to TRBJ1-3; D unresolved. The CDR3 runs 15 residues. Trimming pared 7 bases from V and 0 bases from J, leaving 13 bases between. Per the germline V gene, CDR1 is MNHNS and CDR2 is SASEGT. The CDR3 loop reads CASTNRRSSGNTIYF. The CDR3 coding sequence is TGTGCCAGCACCAACCGAAGGAGCTCTGGAAACACCATATATTTT.

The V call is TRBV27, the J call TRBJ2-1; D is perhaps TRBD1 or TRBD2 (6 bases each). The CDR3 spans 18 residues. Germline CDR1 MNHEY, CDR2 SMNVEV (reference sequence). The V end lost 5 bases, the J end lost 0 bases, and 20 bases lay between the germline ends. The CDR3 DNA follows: TGTGCCAGCAGTCCAAAGGGGGGCGGAACAAGCTCCTACAATGAGCAGTTCTTC. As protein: CASSPKGGGTSSYNEQFF.

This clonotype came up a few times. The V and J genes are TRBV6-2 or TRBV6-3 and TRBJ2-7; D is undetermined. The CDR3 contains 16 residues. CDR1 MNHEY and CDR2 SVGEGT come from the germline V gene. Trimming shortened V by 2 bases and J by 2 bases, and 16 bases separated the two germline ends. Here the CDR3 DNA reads TGTGCCAGCAGTTACCCCCTTCGCGGATCAGCCTACGAGCAGTACTTC. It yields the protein CASSYPLRGSAYEQYF.

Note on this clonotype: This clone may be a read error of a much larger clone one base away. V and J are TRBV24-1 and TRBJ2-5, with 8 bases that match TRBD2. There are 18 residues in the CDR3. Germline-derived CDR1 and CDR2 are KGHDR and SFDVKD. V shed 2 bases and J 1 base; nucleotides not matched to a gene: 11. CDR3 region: CATSDSRGLVGTQETQYF. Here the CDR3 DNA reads TGTGCCACCAGTGATTCCCGGGGACTAGTGGGGACCCAAGAGACCCAGTACTTC.

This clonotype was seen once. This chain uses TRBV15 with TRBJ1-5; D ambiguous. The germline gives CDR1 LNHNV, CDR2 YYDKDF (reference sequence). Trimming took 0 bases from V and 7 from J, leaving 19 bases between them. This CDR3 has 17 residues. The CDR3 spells CATSRDVDWRVGQPQHF. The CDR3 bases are TGTGCCACCAGCAGAGATGTTGATTGGAGGGTCGGCCAGCCCCAGCATTTT. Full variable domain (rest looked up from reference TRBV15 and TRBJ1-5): DAMVIQNPRYQVTQFGKPVTLSCSQTLNHNVMYWYQQKSSQAPKLLFHYYDKDFNNEADTPDNFQSRRPNTSFCFLDIRSPGLGDTAMYLCATSRDVDWRVGQPQHFGDGTRLSIL.

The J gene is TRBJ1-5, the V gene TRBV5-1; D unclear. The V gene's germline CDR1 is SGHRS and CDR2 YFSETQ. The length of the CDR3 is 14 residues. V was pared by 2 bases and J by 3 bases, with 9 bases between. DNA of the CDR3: TGCGCCAGCAGCTTCGGTGATAACAATCAGCCCCAGCATTTT. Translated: CASSFGDNNQPQHF.

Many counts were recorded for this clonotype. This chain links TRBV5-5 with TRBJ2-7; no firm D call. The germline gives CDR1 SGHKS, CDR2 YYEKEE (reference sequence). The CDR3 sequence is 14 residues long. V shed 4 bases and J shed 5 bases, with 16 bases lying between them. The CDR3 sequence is CASSQLAIGDEQYF. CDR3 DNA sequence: TGTGCCAGCAGCCAGTTGGCTATAGGAGACGAGCAGTACTTC.

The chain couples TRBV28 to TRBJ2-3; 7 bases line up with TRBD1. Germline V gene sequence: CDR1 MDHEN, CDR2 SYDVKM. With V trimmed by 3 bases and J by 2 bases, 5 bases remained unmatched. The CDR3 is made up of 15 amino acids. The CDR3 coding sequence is TGTGCCAGCAGTTTCAAAGGGGGCATCACAGATACGCAGTATTTT. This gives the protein CASSFKGGITDTQYF.